This T cell receptor beta chain was profiled in a study of T cell responses to AZD1222 COVID-19 vaccine. Findings and limits, study-wide: The study reported that nearly half of spike-specific TCRs target unmutated variant regions. Spike-specific TCR breadth and depth both grew after two AZD1222 doses. Donors, mostly white British, included more females; clonal diversity was possibly underestimated.

CDR1 is SGHRS and CDR2 is YFSETQ in the germline V gene. Trimming left V 0 bases short and J 7 bases short, with 8 bases between. The CDR3 length is 13 residues. With regard to this clone: Its target is unknown.

Produced via immunoSEQ multiplex PCR; TCRdb's table is partial and in-frame only. In the table there are more than 85,000 clones, around 89% of which are singletons. This specimen was peripheral blood, taken on day 0 of AZD1222 vaccination. This chain uses TRBV5-1 with TRBJ1-5, with D perhaps matching TRBD1 (5 bases). The receptor comes from an adult in good health. As DNA, the CDR3 is TGCGCCAGCAGCTTGGGGCAGGGCCAGCCCCAGCATTTT. This codes for CASSLGQGQPQHF. The entire variable domain, with the rest obtained from reference TRBV5-1 and TRBJ1-5, is as follows: KAGVTQTPRYLIKTRGQQVTLSCSPISGHRSVSWYQQTPGQGLQFLFEYFSETQRNKGNFPGRFSGRQFSNSRSEMNVSTLELGDSALYLCASSLGQGQPQHFGDGTRLSIL.